The 20 T cell receptor beta chains below were found in one sample sequenced in a study of Graves' ophthalmopathy and Graves' hyperthyroidism. Amplified TCR beta CDR3 regions were obtained using RNA transcripts as template. RT-PCR with HTBI primers came first, then second-round multiplex PCR. MiXCR was run by TCRdb on the multiplex PCR reads, yielding one entry per CDR3 protein. Of hundreds of thousands of distinct CDR3 sequences listed, around 21% are singletons. What was sequenced was peripheral blood. These receptors came from a woman under 30 with stable Graves' hyperthyroidism.

This clonotype has ten or more counts. The chain is built from TRBV10-3 and TRBJ2-5; D may be TRBD1 (6 bases). Per germline, CDR1 ENHRY and CDR2 SYGVKD. The germline V and J ends were trimmed by 5 bases and 4 bases, with 17 bases remaining between them. The CDR3 spans 15 residues. CDR3 DNA: TGTGCCATCAGTTCCGGGGACAAAATGAGAGAGACCCAGTACTTC. The encoded protein is CAISSGDKMRETQYF.

This chain links TRBV2 with TRBJ1-2; TRBD1 is a possible D gene (5 bases). CDR1 is SNHLY, CDR2 FYNNEI, per germline. There are 14 residues in the CDR3. The V end lost 6 bases, the J end lost 0 bases, and 11 bases lay between the germline ends. CDR3 amino acids: CASSPKGSNYGYTF. In DNA, the CDR3 is TGTGCCAGCAGCCCTAAGGGGTCTAACTATGGCTACACCTTC.

The rearrangement links TRBV24-1 to TRBJ1-1, with D unresolved. Germline CDR1 and CDR2: KGHDR and SFDVKD. V gave up 9 bases and J gave up 6 bases, with 19 bases separating them. The CDR3 runs 14 residues. CDR3 DNA: TGTGCCACCGGAGGCAGTGGGCCGGGCGCTGAAGCTTTCTTT. Its protein is CATGGSGPGAEAFF.

Many counts were recorded for this clonotype. The chain has TRBV15 and TRBJ1-1, with a possible D match to TRBD1 (5 bases). CDR3 length: 15 amino acids. CDR1 and CDR2 from the germline V gene are LNHNV and YYDKDF (reference sequence). Trimming stripped 1 base from V and 1 base from J, with 10 bases between. The CDR3 sequence is CATSRVGTENTEAFF. CDR3 nucleotides: TGTGCCACCAGCAGAGTTGGGACGGAGAACACTGAAGCTTTCTTT. The whole variable domain, remainder taken from reference TRBV15 and TRBJ1-1, is DAMVIQNPRYQVTQFGKPVTLSCSQTLNHNVMYWYQQKSSQAPKLLFHYYDKDFNNEADTPDNFQSRRPNTSFCFLDIRSPGLGDTAMYLCATSRVGTENTEAFFGQGTRLTVV.

This clonotype was seen at least ten times. The chain carries TRBV12-3 or TRBV12-4 and TRBJ2-6; tentatively, D is TRBD1 or TRBD2 (5 bases each). With 2 bases removed from V and 3 bases from J, the gap between germline ends came to 17 bases. There are 18 residues in the CDR3. The CDR3 reads CASSLYSLSGRGANVLTF. Here the CDR3 DNA reads TGTGCCAGCAGTTTATACTCCCTCTCGGGGCGTGGGGCCAACGTCCTGACTTTC.

The CDR3 bases are TGTGCCAGCAGTCAGCAGGGGGGGGGCACTGAAGCTTTCTTT. Amino acid sequence: CASSQQGGGTEAFF. The chain links TRBV2 to TRBJ1-1, with TRBD1 matching over 7 bases. The length of the CDR3 is 14 residues. Unmatched junction bases numbered 7, after V lost 5 bases and J lost 4 bases. Germline CDR1 and CDR2: SNHLY and FYNNEI.

This clonotype was observed many times. The chain recombines TRBV28 with TRBJ1-2; possibly TRBD1 for D (5 bases). Germline loops: CDR1 MDHEN, CDR2 SYDVKM. The CDR3 covers 12 residues. V was shortened by 8 bases and J by 2 bases, with 9 bases between the two germline ends. The CDR3 protein is CASGDWNYGYTF. CDR3 sequence (DNA): TGTGCCAGCGGGGACTGGAACTATGGCTACACCTTC.

Ten or more counts support this clonotype. V and J are TRBV30 and TRBJ2-5, with 11 bases lining up with TRBD1. The ends lost 1 base at V and 4 bases at J; junction bases unmatched: 5. The germline V gene encodes CDR1 GTSNPN and CDR2 SVGIG (reference sequence). CDR3 length equals 15 residues. The CDR3 loop reads CAWSAGTGGTETQYF. The CDR3 nucleotides read TGTGCCTGGAGTGCTGGGACAGGGGGTACAGAGACCCAGTACTTC.

At least ten counts were recorded for this clonotype. The CDR3 region is CASSETGDRGYEQYF. As DNA, the CDR3 is TGTGCCAGCAGCGAAACCGGGGACAGGGGCTACGAGCAGTACTTC. The chain uses TRBV9 and TRBJ2-7; 10 bases align to TRBD1. The CDR3 runs to 15 residues. Trimming at V came to 3 bases and at J to 3 bases, leaving 6 bases not matched to a gene. The germline V gene encodes CDR1 SGDLS and CDR2 YYNGEE.

This chain uses TRBV10-3 with TRBJ1-2; D is uncertain. The CDR3 extends over 15 amino acids. V was cut by 4 bases and J by 4 bases, with 16 bases left in between. The germline CDR1 and CDR2 sequences are ENHRY and SYGVKD. The CDR3 sequence: CAISVVGPGPYGYTF. CDR3 bases: TGTGCCATCAGTGTTGTGGGCCCTGGGCCCTATGGCTACACCTTC.

This clonotype was seen ten or more times. Written as DNA, the CDR3 is TGTGCCAGCAGATCCGGGACTAGGGCATACGAGCAGTACTTC. Protein product: CASRSGTRAYEQYF. The rearrangement links TRBV6-5 to TRBJ2-7; 8 bases agree with TRBD2. The V gene's germline CDR1 is MNHEY and CDR2 SVGAGI. The J segment lost 4 bases and the V segment lost 6 bases, leaving 8 bases of the junction unmatched. The CDR3 extends over 14 amino acids.

The rearrangement joins TRBV7-6 to TRBJ2-7; maybe TRBD2 (6 bases). Germline V CDR1 and CDR2: SGHVS, FNYEAQ. The CDR3 loop spans 14 amino acids. The V end was cut by 4 bases, the J end by 5 bases, with 15 bases between. The CDR3 DNA sequence: TGTGCCAGCAGCTCCTCGGCGGGGCACGACGAGCAGTACTTC. Its protein is CASSSSAGHDEQYF.

This clonotype came up a few times. The genes are TRBV6-1 and TRBJ2-7; perhaps TRBD1 as D (5 bases). Trimming shortened V by 5 bases and J by 6 bases, and 17 bases separated the two germline ends. Germline loops: CDR1 MNHNS, CDR2 SASEGT. The CDR3 extends over 14 amino acids. The CDR3 is CASSPTLLGVEQYF. DNA of the CDR3: TGTGCCAGCAGTCCTACCCTTCTAGGGGTCGAGCAGTACTTC.

As to this clonotype: A much larger clone lies a single base off, so this may be a read error. This sequence joins TRBV4-1 and TRBJ2-5, with D tentatively TRBD1 or TRBD2 (5 bases each). CDR3 length: 15 residues. Germline lookup yields CDR1 MGHRA and CDR2 YSYEKL. The CDR3: CASSQEDSLRETRYF. The CDR3 nucleotides are TGCGCCAGCAGCCAAGAAGACAGCCTCAGGGAGACCCGGTACTTC.

This clonotype appeared a few times. The chain joins TRBV28 to TRBJ1-6, with 7 positions matching TRBD1. The CDR3 extends over 17 amino acids. V lost 2 bases and J lost 4; bases outside the gene matches: 8. The germline V gene has CDR1 MDHEN and CDR2 SYDVKM. The CDR3 coding sequence is TGTGCCAGCAGTTTAGGGGGGCCAGGGGGTTATAATTCACCCCTCCACTTT. Amino acids: CASSLGGPGGYNSPLHF.

This clonotype was seen many times. J is TRBJ1-1 and V is TRBV7-2; a weak D match, TRBD1 (6 bases). V lost 2 bases and J 4 bases, leaving 8 bases between the germline ends. This CDR3 comprises 13 residues. CDR1 and CDR2 (germline): SGHTA, FQGNSA. The CDR3 coding sequence is TGTGCCAGCAGCTTAAGGGGGATCACTGAAGCTTTCTTT. Protein: CASSLRGITEAFF.

The V and J genes are TRBV4-3 and TRBJ2-7; no clear D. Trimming removed 2 bases from V and 2 bases from J, with 13 bases in between. The V gene's germline CDR1 is LGHNA and CDR2 YSLEER. This CDR3 region has 15 residues. The CDR3 nucleotides are TGCGCCAGCAGCCAACTAATCGGCGGAACCTACGAGCAGTACTTC. It translates to CASSQLIGGTYEQYF.

Ten or more counts support this clonotype. The chain recombines TRBV11-2 with TRBJ1-3; TRBD1 might be the D (5 bases). Per germline, CDR1 SGHAT and CDR2 FQNNGV. The CDR3 is 16 residues long. The V gene lost 3 bases and the J gene lost 2 bases, with 14 bases spanning the gap. The DNA of the CDR3 is TGTGCCAGCAGCTTTTCCGGTACAGGTGCTGGAAACACCATATATTTT. Encoded protein: CASSFSGTGAGNTIYF. The whole variable domain, filled in from reference TRBV11-2 and TRBJ1-3, reads EAGVAQSPRYKIIEKRQSVAFWCNPISGHATLYWYQQILGQGPKLLIQFQNNGVVDDSQLPKDRFSAERLKGVDSTLKIQPAKLEDSAVYLCASSFSGTGAGNTIYFGEGSWLTVV.

The genes are TRBV20-1 and TRBJ1-5; 7 bases align to TRBD1. The CDR3 sequence is 14 residues long. V shed 0 bases, J shed 4 bases, and the junction held 3 bases outside the gene matches. The V gene's germline CDR1 is DFQATT and CDR2 SNEGSKA (reference sequence). This CDR3 is CSAREWTGNQPQHF. The CDR3 DNA sequence: TGCAGTGCTAGAGAGTGGACAGGTAATCAGCCCCAGCATTTT.

Comment on this clonotype: At one end the junction does not follow the germline gene, possibly because of a read error. CDR3 DNA sequence: TGTGCCAGCAGCAGACAGGGATTTTACTATGGTTACACCTTC. Its translation: CASSRQGFYYGYTF. J is TRBJ1-2 and V is TRBV12-3 or TRBV12-4; 7 bases are a match to TRBD1. The CDR3 totals 14 residues.